This is a list of T cell receptor beta chains from one sample in a study of radiation and T cells in renal cell carcinoma. Generated by immunoSEQ multiplex PCR, the TCRdb table keeps only in-frame clones and is missing some. The sample consists of 150,000 to 200,000 clones, roughly 90% of them appearing once. The sample in question was blood, obtained from a patient whose treatment included radiotherapy and nephrectomy. The receptors derive from a woman in her fifties or sixties with renal cell carcinoma. Each CDR3 is given with its conserved first and last residue. D genes are given only for firm matches. Some rows mark clone size as missing; the rest say once, few, many or name a class of expanded clone.

j_call d_call v_call clone_size cdr3_aa cdr3_nt
TRBJ1-1 . TRBV5-4 . CASRDGLSEAFF TGTGCCAGCAGGGATGGATTGTCTGAAGCTTTCTTT
TRBJ2-3 . TRBV2 . CARYDQEGSKTDTQYF TGTGCCAGGTACGACCAGGAAGGAAGTAAAACAGATACGCAGTATTTT
TRBJ1-1 . TRBV6-6 . CAGSDKNTEAFF TGTGCCGGATCAGACAAGAACACTGAAGCTTTCTTT
TRBJ2-7 . TRBV29-1 . CSVRRVSSYEQYF TGCAGCGTTAGAAGGGTTAGCTCCTACGAGCAGTACTTC
TRBJ1-2 . TRBV4-3 . CASSQPTLGSHGYTF TGCGCCAGCAGCCAACCTACTTTAGGCTCCCATGGCTACACCTTC
TRBJ1-4 . TRBV6-4 . CASTLLGGEKLFF TGTGCCAGCACTCTCCTGGGGGGCGAAAAACTGTTTTTT
TRBJ1-6 . TRBV6-5 . CASSYTSYNSPLHF TGTGCCAGCAGTTACACTTCCTATAATTCACCCCTCCACTTT
TRBJ2-3 TRBD1 TRBV2 once CASRLDRYTDTQYF TGTGCCAGCCGGCTGGACAGGTACACAGATACGCAGTATTTT
TRBJ1-5 . TRBV19 . CASSQGRGQPQHF TGTGCCAGTAGCCAGGGAAGGGGTCAGCCCCAGCATTTT
TRBJ2-7 . TRBV5-1 once CASSLEGPPLYEQYF TGCGCCAGCAGCTTGGAGGGACCGCCACTCTACGAGCAGTACTTC
TRBJ2-7 . TRBV28 . CASSLFGTPGSYEQYF TGTGCCAGCAGTTTATTTGGGACCCCCGGCTCCTACGAGCAGTACTTC
TRBJ1-2 . TRBV6-1 . CASSDYPSGRANYGYTF TGTGCCAGCAGTGACTACCCATCGGGGAGAGCCAACTATGGCTACACCTTC
TRBJ1-1 . TRBV6-5 . CASSYSGEGTEAFF TGTGCCAGCAGTTACTCAGGTGAGGGTACTGAAGCTTTCTTT
TRBJ1-4 TRBD1 TRBV7-9 . CASRPTGGLEKLFF TGTGCCAGCAGACCGACAGGGGGCCTTGAAAAACTGTTTTTT
TRBJ2-4 . TRBV6-4 . CASTPDNLAKNIQYF TGTGCCAGCACCCCGGACAATCTAGCCAAAAACATTCAGTACTTC
TRBJ2-2 TRBD2 TRBV6-1 . CASTGLAGEGGELFF TGTGCCAGCACCGGACTAGCGGGGGAGGGCGGGGAGCTGTTTTTT
TRBJ2-7 . TRBV5-4 . CASKFGAGSYEQYF TGTGCCAGCAAATTTGGGGCGGGGTCTTACGAGCAGTACTTC
TRBJ1-1 . TRBV2 . CASTPRSGAENTEAFF TGTGCCAGCACCCCCAGGTCCGGGGCGGAGAACACTGAAGCTTTCTTT
TRBJ2-1 TRBD2 TRBV2 . CASKRRLANEQFF TGTGCCAGCAAGAGGAGACTAGCTAATGAGCAGTTCTTC
TRBJ2-5 TRBD2 TRBV15 once CATSEAGDQETQYF TGTGCCACCAGCGAAGCGGGGGACCAAGAGACCCAGTACTTC
TRBJ1-4 TRBD1 TRBV30 few CAWSAGQGYEKLFF TGTGCCTGGAGTGCGGGACAGGGGTATGAAAAACTGTTTTTT
TRBJ2-7 TRBD2 TRBV4-3 . CASSLGTSGVSYEQYF TGCGCCAGCAGCCTTGGGACTAGCGGGGTCTCCTACGAGCAGTACTTC
TRBJ2-7 . TRBV6-4 . CASSEGSIEQYF TGTGCCAGCAGTGAGGGGAGTATCGAGCAGTACTTC
TRBJ2-5 . TRBV7-2 . CASSYGTAQETQYF TGTGCCAGCAGCTATGGGACTGCCCAAGAGACCCAGTACTTC
TRBJ2-5 TRBD2 TRBV6-1 . CASMMTSGQETQYF TGTGCCAGCATGATGACTAGCGGCCAAGAGACCCAGTACTTC
TRBJ1-1 TRBD1 TRBV30 . CAGSSGTGGDTEAFF TGTGCCGGATCATCCGGGACAGGGGGGGACACTGAAGCTTTCTTT